Presented here are 10 T cell receptor beta chains from one specimen sequenced in a study of cytomegalovirus exposure and HLA in healthy donors. 60 Vbeta and 13 Jbeta primers were used in PCR. Method: immunoSEQ multiplex PCR; TCRdb's copy keeps in-frame clones and lacks some. Of 40,000 to 55,000 clones in the sample, more than 65% were seen once. Sequencing used PBMCs. The receptor source for this set is a woman in her fifties or sixties in good health and CMV-seronegative.

This clone has a handful of counts. The chain recombines TRBV7-2 with TRBJ2-1, with 8 bases fitting TRBD1. V was clipped by 2 bases and J by 7 bases; unmatched bases: 4. This CDR3 spans 14 amino acids. Germline V gene data show CDR1 as SGHTA and CDR2 as FQGNSA. CDR3 DNA: TGTGCCAGCAGCTTACAGGGGGCGGGTAATGAGCAGTTCTTC. It encodes CASSLQGAGNEQFF.

This chain connects TRBV7-9 to TRBJ2-7, with 9 bases fitting TRBD1. J gave up 6 bases and V 4 bases, and 13 bases lay outside the gene matches. The CDR3 covers 16 residues. Looked up from germline, CDR1 is SEHNR and CDR2 is FQNEAQ (reference sequence). CDR3 DNA: TGTGCCAGCAGCTCTGGACGCGGGACAGGGATCCTCGAGCAGTACTTC. It specifies CASSSGRGTGILEQYF.

This chain uses TRBV28 with TRBJ1-6, with D possibly being TRBD1 (5 bases). V was pared by 7 bases and J by 9 bases, with 13 bases between. This CDR3 spans 13 amino acids. Germline CDR1 and CDR2: MDHEN and SYDVKM. The CDR3 coding sequence is TGTGCCAGCAATACGCAAGGGGTTTCACCCCTCCACTTT. Protein product: CASNTQGVSPLHF.

This clone is categorized as medium-sized. The V call is TRBV7-8, the J call TRBJ1-2; 9 bases map to TRBD1. V shed 5 bases and J 8 bases; nucleotides not matched to a gene: 12. The CDR3 loop spans 15 amino acids. Germline V lookup: CDR1 SGHVS, CDR2 FQNEAQ. The CDR3 DNA sequence: TGTGCCAGCAGCCCATCCACAGGGGGCGCTAGAGGCTACACCTTC. Translation gives CASSPSTGGARGYTF.

V usage is TRBV28 and J usage is TRBJ2-3; a weak D match, TRBD2 (5 bases). Germline assignment: CDR1 MDHEN and CDR2 SYDVKM. The V end lost 6 bases, the J end lost 4 bases, and 20 bases lay between the germline ends. The CDR3 runs 16 residues. CDR3 coding DNA: TGTGCCAGCAGCACTCTTGCAGCGGTTTATGCAGATACGCAGTATTTT. Residues: CASSTLAAVYADTQYF.

The count of this clone is one. This chain links TRBV5-1 with TRBJ2-5, with D perhaps matching TRBD2 (5 bases). Trimming took off 3 bases at V and 4 bases at J, with 13 bases between the two ends. Germline V gene data show CDR1 as SGHRS and CDR2 as YFSETQ. This CDR3 has 14 amino acids. The CDR3 DNA sequence: TGCGCCAGCAGCTCAAGAGGGATCGGAGAGACCCAGTACTTC. This codes for CASSSRGIGETQYF.

This rearrangement joins TRBV2 to TRBJ1-2; tentative D call: TRBD1 (5 bases). Germline V lookup: CDR1 SNHLY, CDR2 FYNNEI. The CDR3 length is 16 residues. V was clipped by 6 bases and J by 4 bases, with 21 bases between them. In DNA form, the CDR3 reads TGTGCCAGCAGCCCGGTAGGGCAGGGCTGGGTCTATGGCTACACCTTC. Protein product: CASSPVGQGWVYGYTF. The whole variable domain, filled in from reference TRBV2 and TRBJ1-2, reads EPEVTQTPSHQVTQMGQEVILRCVPISNHLYFYWYRQILGQKVEFLVSFYNNEISEKSEIFDDQFSVERPDGSNFTLKIRSTKLEDSAMYFCASSPVGQGWVYGYTFGSGTRLTVV.

V usage is TRBV5-1 and J usage is TRBJ2-2; 10 bases agree with TRBD1. The CDR3 runs to 16 residues. The germline V gene encodes CDR1 SGHRS and CDR2 YFSETQ. J lost 3 bases, V lost 3 bases, and 5 bases had no gene match. The CDR3 DNA reads TGCGCCAGCAGCTGGGGGACAGGGGACTACACCGGGGAGCTGTTTTTT. This encodes CASSWGTGDYTGELFF.

The chain is built from TRBV27 and TRBJ1-1; D gene uncertain. CDR1 and CDR2 from the germline V gene are MNHEY and SMNVEV (reference sequence). The ends were cut back, 4 bases at V and 6 bases at J, with 6 bases in the middle. This CDR3 is built from 11 residues. CDR3 coding DNA: TGTGCCAGCAGTTCGCGGGCTGAAGCTTTCTTT. Its protein product is CASSSRAEAFF.

This clone appeared a few times. The chain joins TRBV5-3 to TRBJ2-5; the match to TRBD1 covers 10 bases. TRBV5-3 is an open reading frame whose function is uncertain. Trimming cost V 4 bases and J 7 bases; bases outside gene matches: 10. This CDR3 is built from 15 residues. The CDR3, as DNA: TGTGCCAGAAGCAAGGACAGGGGGAGATCTGGGACCCAGTACTTC. This encodes CARSKDRGRSGTQYF.